The 11 T cell receptor beta chains below were found in one sample sequenced in a study of shared clonotypes between healthy human individuals. The repertoire was sequenced with immunoSEQ multiplex PCR; TCRdb's copy has only in-frame clones and lacks some. There are some 2,400,000 clones in the sample; around 95% occur only once, and around 0.13% lies in the top ten. Sequenced sample: naive CD4+ T cells sorted from blood. The subset is: CD45RA+ positively selected. These TCRs come from a man between 18 and 35 years old in good health.

The gene calls are TRBV28 and TRBJ2-1; 12 bases agree with TRBD2. The CDR3 loop spans 15 amino acids. The V segment lost 5 bases and the J segment 4 bases; nucleotides outside the gene matches: 3. Germline CDR1 is MDHEN and CDR2 is SYDVKM. The CDR3 DNA is TGTGCCAGCAGTCGGACTAGCGGGGATTACAATGAGCAGTTCTTC. It yields the protein CASSRTSGDYNEQFF.

This clone was observed once. The V and J genes are TRBV2 and TRBJ2-6; TRBD2 is a possible D gene (5 bases). From germline, CDR1 is SNHLY and CDR2 FYNNEI. The CDR3 loop spans 15 amino acids. Trimming cost V 7 bases and J 1 base, with 11 bases left between them. The CDR3 DNA follows: TGTGCCAGCAATCCTCCGGGATCTGGGGCCAACGTCCTGACTTTC. Protein sequence: CASNPPGSGANVLTF.

The chain carries TRBV6-6 and TRBJ2-1, with D possibly being TRBD1 (5 bases). The CDR3 loop spans 12 amino acids. V lost 7 bases, J lost 14 bases, and 18 bases lay in between. Germline-derived CDR1 and CDR2 are MNHNY and SVGAGI (reference sequence). DNA of the CDR3: TGTGCCAGCACCCTCAGGGTATCCCGGAAGTTCTTC. Translating it yields CASTLRVSRKFF.

The CDR3 loop is CASSLERGTDTQYF. The CDR3 bases are TGTGCCAGCAGCTTAGAAAGAGGCACAGATACGCAGTATTTT. The genes are TRBV7-2 and TRBJ2-3; D remains ambiguous. Per germline, CDR1 SGHTA and CDR2 FQGNSA. The CDR3 is 14 residues long. Between the trimmed V and J ends, which lost 1 base and 1 base, there was a span of 6 bases.

This clone was seen only once. V and J are TRBV6-1 and TRBJ2-7, with a weak D call TRBD2 (5 bases). CDR3 length: 14 residues. The ends were cut back, 7 bases at V and 1 base at J, with 14 bases in the middle. Germline lookup yields CDR1 MNHNS and CDR2 SASEGT. As DNA, the CDR3 is TGTGCCAGCACACCGGAAAGAGGGTCCTACGAGCAGTACTTC. Translating it yields CASTPERGSYEQYF.

The V call is TRBV28, the J call TRBJ1-6; the D gene is possibly TRBD1 (5 bases). Germline V gene lookup returns CDR1 MDHEN and CDR2 SYDVKM. The CDR3 totals 15 residues. Trimming cost V 4 bases and J 5 bases, with 12 bases left between them. CDR3 coding DNA: TGTGCCAGCAGTTCCACGTGGGGCAATAATTCACCCCTCCACTTT. Translated: CASSSTWGNNSPLHF.

The chain links TRBV4-1 to TRBJ2-3; 9 nucleotides agree with TRBD1. Looked up from germline, CDR1 is MGHRA and CDR2 is YSYEKL. The ends lost 1 base at V and 4 bases at J; junction bases unmatched: 9. This CDR3 has 17 residues. CDR3 in amino acids: CASSQGPGQGPPDTQYF. The CDR3 nucleotides are TGCGCCAGCAGCCAAGGTCCGGGACAGGGTCCCCCAGATACGCAGTATTTT.

CDR3 residues: CASRNWRAGENSPLHF. The CDR3, as DNA: TGTGCCAGCCGAAATTGGAGGGCAGGTGAGAATTCACCCCTCCACTTT. The rearrangement joins TRBV18 to TRBJ1-6; D is uncertain. The CDR3 is 16 residues long. In germline, CDR1 is KGHSH, CDR2 LQKENI. Trimming took off 8 bases at V and 7 bases at J, with 21 bases between the two ends.

This clone occurred once. The chain couples TRBV11-2 to TRBJ2-1; 7 positions agree with TRBD2. The CDR3 extends over 16 amino acids. Germline loops: CDR1 SGHAT, CDR2 FQNNGV. Trimming took 1 base from V and 1 from J; bases not matched to a gene: 4. The CDR3, as DNA: TGTGCCAGCAGCTTAGCGGGAGGTGGGTCCTACAATGAGCAGTTCTTC. This sequence encodes CASSLAGGGSYNEQFF.

The rearrangement links TRBV10-2 to TRBJ1-3; no reliable D call. This CDR3 is 13 amino acids long. Germline V lookup: CDR1 WSHSY, CDR2 SAAADI. Trimming took 5 bases from V and 0 from J, leaving 5 bases between them. CDR3 nucleotides: TGCGCCAGCAGTAGGAGCTCTGGAAACACCATATATTTT. As protein: CASSRSSGNTIYF.

V usage is TRBV5-1 and J usage is TRBJ2-6, with D hard to call. The CDR3 spans 15 residues. CDR1 SGHRS and CDR2 YFSETQ come from the germline V gene. Trimming removed 4 bases from V and 2 bases from J, with 10 bases in between. DNA of the CDR3: TGCGCCAGCAGCCTCGGTAATCCTGGGGCCAACGTCCTGACTTTC. Its translation is CASSLGNPGANVLTF.